The rows below give T cell receptor beta chains drawn from one sample of a study of blood T cell repertoires in COVID-19. Assay used: immunoSEQ multiplex PCR; TCRdb lists only in-frame clones, some missing. This table has under 150,000 clones, roughly four fifths appearing once. Sequences were obtained from peripheral blood. Every receptor here comes from a man older than 75 with acute or convalescent COVID-19. Both conserved end residues are part of each CDR3. The order of the fields is J gene, V gene, D gene, clone size, CDR3 protein, CDR3 DNA. D genes are given only for firm matches. The size field is filled for only some rows; it gives once, few, many or a size class.

J: TRBJ1-5
V: TRBV5-1
D: NA
size: NA
CDR3: CASSLDSFNQPQHF
DNA: TGCGCCAGCAGCTTGGATAGCTTTAATCAGCCCCAGCATTTT

J: TRBJ2-7
V: TRBV5-1
D: TRBD1
size: NA
CDR3: CASSLEQGSSYEQYF
DNA: TGCGCCAGCAGCTTGGAACAGGGGAGCTCCTACGAGCAGTACTTC

J: TRBJ1-1
V: TRBV15
D: NA
size: NA
CDR3: CATSRGSGLNTEAFF
DNA: TGTGCCACCAGCAGAGGGTCAGGTCTGAACACTGAAGCTTTCTTT

J: TRBJ1-1
V: TRBV7-9
D: NA
size: NA
CDR3: CASTILPSQGYTEAFF
DNA: TGTGCCAGCACCATTTTACCTTCGCAGGGCTACACTGAAGCTTTCTTT

J: TRBJ1-1
V: TRBV2
D: NA
size: NA
CDR3: CASKWLLRQGEAFF
DNA: TGTGCCAGCAAATGGCTTTTACGGCAGGGGGAAGCTTTCTTT

J: TRBJ2-2
V: TRBV5-6
D: NA
size: NA
CDR3: CASSLVGQLGAGELFF
DNA: TGTGCCAGCAGCTTGGTGGGACAACTGGGCGCCGGGGAGCTGTTTTTT

J: TRBJ2-7
V: TRBV2
D: NA
size: NA
CDR3: CASSEGRGFGYEQYF
DNA: TGTGCCAGCAGTGAAGGTAGGGGGTTTGGATACGAGCAGTACTTC

J: TRBJ1-4
V: TRBV6-5
D: NA
size: NA
CDR3: CASSTLRGSNEKLFF
DNA: TGTGCCAGCAGTACCTTAAGAGGATCTAATGAAAAACTGTTTTTT

J: TRBJ1-6
V: TRBV28
D: NA
size: NA
CDR3: CASSLVGSYNSPLHF
DNA: TGTGCCAGCAGTTTAGTCGGCTCCTATAATTCACCCCTCCACTTT

J: TRBJ1-2
V: TRBV5-5
D: NA
size: NA
CDR3: CASSLALTELLLYGYTF
DNA: TGTGCCAGCAGCTTGGCCCTGACAGAGCTCCTACTCTATGGCTACACCTTC

J: TRBJ2-7
V: TRBV2
D: NA
size: NA
CDR3: CASSRAEQYF
DNA: TGTGCCAGCAGCAGGGCCGAGCAGTACTTC

J: TRBJ2-5
V: TRBV27
D: NA
size: NA
CDR3: CASSLRQAQETQYF
DNA: TGTGCCAGCAGTTTAAGACAGGCCCAAGAGACCCAGTACTTC

J: TRBJ2-3
V: TRBV5-1
D: TRBD1
size: NA
CDR3: CASSLETGGGRNTQYF
DNA: TGCGCCAGCAGCTTAGAGACAGGGGGCGGGAGAAATACGCAGTATTTT

J: TRBJ2-1
V: TRBV12-3/TRBV12-4
D: NA
size: NA
CDR3: CASSFSGKQFF
DNA: TGTGCCAGTTCTTTCTCAGGGAAGCAGTTCTTC

J: TRBJ2-1
V: TRBV27
D: NA
size: few
CDR3: CASAAAYNEQFF
DNA: TGTGCCAGCGCTGCCGCGTACAATGAGCAGTTCTTC

J: TRBJ2-1
V: TRBV5-4
D: TRBD1
size: NA
CDR3: CASRTGTGDNNEQFF
DNA: TGTGCCAGCAGAACCGGGACAGGGGATAACAATGAGCAGTTCTTC

J: TRBJ1-4
V: TRBV6-5
D: NA
size: NA
CDR3: CASSAGVATNEKLFF
DNA: TGTGCCAGCTCAGCAGGGGTTGCAACTAATGAAAAACTGTTTTTT

J: TRBJ1-2
V: TRBV6-1
D: NA
size: few
CDR3: CASSERARLSYTF
DNA: TGTGCCAGCAGTGAACGTGCCAGGCTGAGCTACACCTTC

J: TRBJ1-1
V: TRBV6-2/TRBV6-3
D: NA
size: once
CDR3: CASSRRFTEAFF
DNA: TGTGCCAGCAGCCGGAGGTTCACTGAAGCTTTCTTT

J: TRBJ1-1
V: TRBV10-3
D: NA
size: NA
CDR3: CASGGERATEAFF
DNA: TGTGCCTCTGGGGGGGAGAGAGCCACTGAAGCTTTCTTT

J: TRBJ2-5
V: TRBV28
D: NA
size: few
CDR3: CASNLGRFQETQYF
DNA: TGTGCCAGCAACCTAGGCCGTTTTCAGGAGACCCAGTACTTC

J: TRBJ1-5
V: TRBV24-1
D: NA
size: NA
CDR3: CATSAAGQGGQPQHF
DNA: TGTGCCACCAGTGCCGCGGGGCAGGGAGGTCAGCCCCAGCATTTT

J: TRBJ1-1
V: TRBV29-1
D: NA
size: NA
CDR3: CSAQQLWNTEAFF
DNA: TGCAGCGCCCAACAATTGTGGAACACTGAAGCTTTCTTT

J: TRBJ2-2
V: TRBV6-6
D: TRBD2
size: once
CDR3: CASIPGGDTGELFF
DNA: TGTGCCAGCATCCCGGGAGGGGACACCGGGGAGCTGTTTTTT

J: TRBJ2-3
V: TRBV7-9
D: NA
size: NA
CDR3: CASSLGQSDTQYF
DNA: TGTGCCAGCAGCTTAGGTCAGTCCGATACGCAGTATTTT

J: TRBJ1-5
V: TRBV20-1
D: NA
size: NA
CDR3: CSASTSNQPQHF
DNA: TGCAGTGCTAGTACAAGCAATCAGCCCCAGCATTTT

J: TRBJ2-7
V: TRBV6-1
D: TRBD1
size: many
CDR3: CASSDTGQGVGEQYF
DNA: TGTGCCAGCAGTGATACCGGACAGGGGGTGGGAGAGCAGTACTTC

J: TRBJ1-6
V: TRBV19
D: TRBD1
size: NA
CDR3: CASSLTPTGGRTPLHF
DNA: TGTGCCAGTAGTCTGACCCCAACAGGGGGGCGGACACCCCTCCACTTT

J: TRBJ1-4
V: TRBV11-2
D: NA
size: NA
CDR3: CASSRDKNEKLFF
DNA: TGTGCCAGCAGCCGGGACAAAAATGAAAAACTGTTTTTT

J: TRBJ2-5
V: TRBV2
D: NA
size: NA
CDR3: CASTWGVQETQYF
DNA: TGTGCCAGCACTTGGGGGGTTCAAGAGACCCAGTACTTC

J: TRBJ2-3
V: TRBV2
D: TRBD2
size: NA
CDR3: CASSRTSYGTDTQYF
DNA: TGTGCCAGCAGCCGGACTAGCTACGGCACAGATACGCAGTATTTT

J: TRBJ2-2
V: TRBV7-3
D: TRBD1
size: NA
CDR3: CASRRDRTGVGELFF
DNA: TGTGCCAGCAGGAGGGACAGAACCGGCGTCGGGGAGCTGTTTTTT